Reported below is one T cell receptor (beta chain). Its antigen remains unknown. The library attached unique molecular identifiers to individual cDNA molecules. In the original analysis: A per-sample median of around 91,000 TCRs was observed, with counts ranging from roughly 20,000 to 750,000. TCRdb reanalysed the 5' RACE reads using MiXCR and keeps one entry per CDR3 protein. TCRdb, rather than the study authors, made the V and J calls. Of around 140,000 distinct CDR3 sequences detected, around 4% appear once; the ten largest clones hold 1.3% to 1.5%. Sequencing started from total RNA isolated from unfractionated whole blood. This sample stems from a study of human T cells and chemical hapten exposure. About the study: TCR yields differed between samples (mainly from small differences in pooled library volume).

Study-wide results and limits: TCRs exceeding a frequency of 1 in 1000 stayed unchanged under DPC sensitization.

V lost 3 bases to trimming and J lost 2 bases; unmatched junction nucleotides: 3. CDR3 size: 14 residues. Germline V gene data show CDR1 as SGDLS and CDR2 as YYNGEE. The clonotype was recovered from a female donor in good health. The chain uses TRBV9 and TRBJ2-5; 8 bases are shared with TRBD1. The CDR3 DNA follows: TGTGCCAGCAGCGCTGGACAGGGTCAAGAGACCCAGTACTTC. As protein: CASSAGQGQETQYF.